This T cell receptor (beta chain) was documented in a study of T cells in Graves' hyperthyroidism and ophthalmopathy. Calling Graves' hyperthyroidism stable meant ophthalmopathy did not progress within 18 months. Exclusions: uncontrolled infection, other autoimmune disease, pregnancy, lactation. Between the trimmed V and J ends, which lost 2 bases and 1 base, there was a span of 6 bases. Germline loops: CDR1 SGDLS, CDR2 YYNGEE. This CDR3 is 13 amino acids long. This clonotype was seen ten or more times. RNA transcripts gave rise to amplified TCR beta CDR3 regions. First-round RT-PCR of the TCR CDR3 relied on the HTBI primer set. TCRdb fed the multiplex PCR reads into MiXCR, producing one record per CDR3 protein. The table includes 300,000 to 500,000 distinct CDR3 sequences, approximately 15% detected once.

The source material was blood. The chain employs TRBV9 and TRBJ1-1; D is undetermined. The source is a woman in her thirties with Graves' hyperthyroidism. The CDR3 here is CASSVTRNTEAFF. CDR3 DNA: TGTGCCAGCAGCGTTACAAGGAACACTGAAGCTTTCTTT.